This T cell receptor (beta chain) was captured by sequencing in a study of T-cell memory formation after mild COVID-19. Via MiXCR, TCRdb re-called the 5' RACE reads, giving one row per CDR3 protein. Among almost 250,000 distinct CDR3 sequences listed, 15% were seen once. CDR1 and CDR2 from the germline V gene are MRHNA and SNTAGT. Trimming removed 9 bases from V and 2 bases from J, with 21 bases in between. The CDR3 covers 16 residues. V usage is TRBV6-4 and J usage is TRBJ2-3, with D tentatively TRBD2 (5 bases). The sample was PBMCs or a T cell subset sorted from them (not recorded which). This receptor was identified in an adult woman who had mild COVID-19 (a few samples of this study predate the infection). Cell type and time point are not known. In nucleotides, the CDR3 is TGTGCCAGACCTGTACGGGGATATCTACTCACAGATACGCAGTATTTT. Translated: CARPVRGYLLTDTQYF.